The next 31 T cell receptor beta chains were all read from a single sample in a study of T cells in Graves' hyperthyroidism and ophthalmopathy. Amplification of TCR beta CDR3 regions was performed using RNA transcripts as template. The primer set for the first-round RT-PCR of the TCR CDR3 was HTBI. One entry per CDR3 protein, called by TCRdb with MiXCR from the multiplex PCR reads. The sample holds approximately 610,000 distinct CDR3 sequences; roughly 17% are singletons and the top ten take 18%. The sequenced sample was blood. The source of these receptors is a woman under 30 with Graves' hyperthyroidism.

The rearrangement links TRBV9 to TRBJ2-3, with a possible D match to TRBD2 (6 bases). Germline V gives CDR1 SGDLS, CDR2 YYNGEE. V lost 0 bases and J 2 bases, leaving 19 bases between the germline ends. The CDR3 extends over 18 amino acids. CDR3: CASSVGGSGGATTDTQYF. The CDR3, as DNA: TGTGCCAGCAGCGTAGGGGGGAGTGGCGGGGCTACCACAGATACGCAGTATTTT.

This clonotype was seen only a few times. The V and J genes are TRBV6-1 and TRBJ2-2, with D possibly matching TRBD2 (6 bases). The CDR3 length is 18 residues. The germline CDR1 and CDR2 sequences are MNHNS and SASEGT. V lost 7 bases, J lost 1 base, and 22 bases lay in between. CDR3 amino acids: CASTCCRGLTRNTGELFF. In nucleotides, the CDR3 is TGTGCCAGCACCTGCTGTAGGGGACTCACCAGGAACACCGGGGAGCTGTTTTTT.

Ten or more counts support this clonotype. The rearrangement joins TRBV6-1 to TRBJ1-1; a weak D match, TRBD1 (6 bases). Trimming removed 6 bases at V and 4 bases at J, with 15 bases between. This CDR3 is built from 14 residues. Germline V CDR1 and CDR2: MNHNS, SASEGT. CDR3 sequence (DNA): TGTGCCAGCAGGGGGGCCGGGGGGAGCACTGAAGCTTTCTTT. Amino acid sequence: CASRGAGGSTEAFF.

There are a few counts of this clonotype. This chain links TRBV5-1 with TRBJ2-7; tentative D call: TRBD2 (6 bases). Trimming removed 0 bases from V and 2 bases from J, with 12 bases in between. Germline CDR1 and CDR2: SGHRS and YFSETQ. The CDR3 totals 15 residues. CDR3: CASSLVGGTTYEQYF. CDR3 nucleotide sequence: TGCGCCAGCAGCTTGGTCGGGGGAACCACCTACGAGCAGTACTTC.

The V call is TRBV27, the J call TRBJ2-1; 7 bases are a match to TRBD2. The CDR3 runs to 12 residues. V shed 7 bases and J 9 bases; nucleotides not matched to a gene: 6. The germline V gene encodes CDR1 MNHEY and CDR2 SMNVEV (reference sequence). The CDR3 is CASKIGGGEQFF. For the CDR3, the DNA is TGTGCCAGCAAAATTGGGGGGGGTGAGCAGTTCTTC.

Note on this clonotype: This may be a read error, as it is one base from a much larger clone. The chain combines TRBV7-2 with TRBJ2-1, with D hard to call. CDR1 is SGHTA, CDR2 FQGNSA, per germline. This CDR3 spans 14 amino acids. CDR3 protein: CAGSPTIRYNEQFF. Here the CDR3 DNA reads TGTGCCGGCAGCCCAACTATCCGGTACAATGAGCAGTTCTTC.

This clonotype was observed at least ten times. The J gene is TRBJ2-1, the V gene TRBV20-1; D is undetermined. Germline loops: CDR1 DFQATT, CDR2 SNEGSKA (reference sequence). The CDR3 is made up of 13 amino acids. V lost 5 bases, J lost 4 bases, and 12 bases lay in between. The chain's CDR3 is CSADRKGYNEQFF. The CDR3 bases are TGCAGTGCTGATAGAAAGGGTTACAATGAGCAGTTCTTC.

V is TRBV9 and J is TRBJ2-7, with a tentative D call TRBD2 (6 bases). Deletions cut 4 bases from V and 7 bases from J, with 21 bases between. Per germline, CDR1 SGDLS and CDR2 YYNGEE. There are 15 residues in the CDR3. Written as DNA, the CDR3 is TGTGCCAGCAGCAAACTAGCCACAGTACGAGATGAGCAGTACTTC. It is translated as CASSKLATVRDEQYF.

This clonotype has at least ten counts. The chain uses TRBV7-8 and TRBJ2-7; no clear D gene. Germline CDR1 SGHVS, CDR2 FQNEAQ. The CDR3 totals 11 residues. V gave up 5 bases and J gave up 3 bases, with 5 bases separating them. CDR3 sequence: CASSPYYEQYF. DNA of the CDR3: TGTGCCAGCAGCCCGTACTACGAGCAGTACTTC.

This CDR3 reads CASSFQSFSGRLNEQFF. In DNA form, the CDR3 reads TGTGCCAGCAGCTTCCAATCGTTTAGCGGGAGGTTGAATGAGCAGTTCTTC. The chain is built from TRBV7-6 and TRBJ2-1; 10 bases map to TRBD2. This CDR3 contains 17 residues. CDR1 is SGHVS and CDR2 is FNYEAQ in the germline V gene. With V trimmed by 3 bases and J by 7 bases, 12 bases remained unmatched.

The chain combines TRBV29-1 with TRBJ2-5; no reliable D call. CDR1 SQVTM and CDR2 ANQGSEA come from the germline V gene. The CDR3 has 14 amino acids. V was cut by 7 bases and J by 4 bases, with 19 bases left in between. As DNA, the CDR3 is TGCAGCGCCCGAGTCGGGCCGGGTGGAGAGACCCAGTACTTC. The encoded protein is CSARVGPGGETQYF.

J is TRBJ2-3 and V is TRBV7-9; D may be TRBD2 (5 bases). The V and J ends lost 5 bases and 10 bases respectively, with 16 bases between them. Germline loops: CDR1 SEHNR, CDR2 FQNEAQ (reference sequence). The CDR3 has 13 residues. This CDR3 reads CASSTVEGRPQYF. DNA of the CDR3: TGTGCCAGCAGCACCGTAGAGGGTCGGCCGCAGTATTTT.

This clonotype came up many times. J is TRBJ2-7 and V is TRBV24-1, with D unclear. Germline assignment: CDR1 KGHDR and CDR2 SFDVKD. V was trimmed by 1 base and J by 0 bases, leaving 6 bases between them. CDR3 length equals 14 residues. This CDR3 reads CATSDFPLSYEQYF. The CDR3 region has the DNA TGTGCCACCAGTGATTTTCCCCTCTCCTACGAGCAGTACTTC.

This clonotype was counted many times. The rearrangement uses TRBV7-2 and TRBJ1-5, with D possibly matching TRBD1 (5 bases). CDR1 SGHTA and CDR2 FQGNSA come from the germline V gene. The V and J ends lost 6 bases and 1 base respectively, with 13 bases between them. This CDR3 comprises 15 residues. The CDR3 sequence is CASRPGTVSNQPQHF. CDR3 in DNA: TGTGCCAGCAGACCCGGGACGGTAAGCAATCAGCCCCAGCATTTT. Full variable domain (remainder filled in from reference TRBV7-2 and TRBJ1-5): GAGVSQSPSNKVTEKGKDVELRCDPISGHTALYWYRQSLGQGLEFLIYFQGNSAPDKSGLPSDRFSAERTGGSVSTLTIQRTQQEDSAVYLCASRPGTVSNQPQHFGDGTRLSIL.

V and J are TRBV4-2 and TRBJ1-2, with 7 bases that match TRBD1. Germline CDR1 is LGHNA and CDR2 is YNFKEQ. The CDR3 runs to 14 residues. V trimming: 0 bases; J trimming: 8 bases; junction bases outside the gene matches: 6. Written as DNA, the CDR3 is TGTGCCAGCAGCCAAGATCGAGGGGGCAGGGGCTACACCTTC. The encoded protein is CASSQDRGGRGYTF.

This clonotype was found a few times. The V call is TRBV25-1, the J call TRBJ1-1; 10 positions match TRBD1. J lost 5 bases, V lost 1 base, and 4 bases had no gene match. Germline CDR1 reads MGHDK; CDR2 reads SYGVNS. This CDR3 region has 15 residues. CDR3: CASSESDRGPTEAFF. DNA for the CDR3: TGTGCCAGCAGTGAATCAGACAGGGGGCCGACTGAAGCTTTCTTT.

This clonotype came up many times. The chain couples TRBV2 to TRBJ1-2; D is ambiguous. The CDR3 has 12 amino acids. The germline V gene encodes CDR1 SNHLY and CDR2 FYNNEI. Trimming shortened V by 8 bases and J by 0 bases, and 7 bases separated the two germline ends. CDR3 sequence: CASGRTNYGYTF. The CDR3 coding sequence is TGTGCCAGCGGCCGTACTAACTATGGCTACACCTTC.

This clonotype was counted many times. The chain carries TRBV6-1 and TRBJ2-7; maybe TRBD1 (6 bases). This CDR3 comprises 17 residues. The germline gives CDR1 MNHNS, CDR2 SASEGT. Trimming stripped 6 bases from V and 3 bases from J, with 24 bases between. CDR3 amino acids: CASSDPNHWGPFYEQYF. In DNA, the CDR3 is TGTGCCAGCAGCGACCCCAATCATTGGGGGCCTTTCTACGAGCAGTACTTC.

The DNA of the CDR3 is TGTGCCAGCAGCTTGGCCGGGGGAGGGACAAGCTATGGCTACACCTTC. Translated: CASSLAGGGTSYGYTF. V gene TRBV5-8 combines with J gene TRBJ1-2, with TRBD1 as a possible D gene (6 bases). V dropped 0 bases and J dropped 4 bases, with 16 bases sitting between them. Germline V gives CDR1 SGHTS, CDR2 YDEGEE. This CDR3 is 16 amino acids long.

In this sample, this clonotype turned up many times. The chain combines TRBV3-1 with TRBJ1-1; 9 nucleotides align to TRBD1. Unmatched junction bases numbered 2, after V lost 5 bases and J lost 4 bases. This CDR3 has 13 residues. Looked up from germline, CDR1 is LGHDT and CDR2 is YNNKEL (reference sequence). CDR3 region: CASSGQGSTEAFF. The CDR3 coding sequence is TGTGCCAGCAGCGGACAGGGGTCCACTGAAGCTTTCTTT. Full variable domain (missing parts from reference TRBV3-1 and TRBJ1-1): DTAVSQTPKYLVTQMGNDKSIKCEQNLGHDTMYWYKQDSKKFLKIMFSYNNKELIINETVPNRFSPKSPDKAHLNLHINSLELGDSAVYFCASSGQGSTEAFFGQGTRLTVV.

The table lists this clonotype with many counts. The CDR3 loop reads CASSSWTGNYGYTF. CDR3 sequence (DNA): TGTGCCAGCAGCTCTTGGACGGGAAACTATGGCTACACCTTC. The chain is built from TRBV11-2 and TRBJ1-2; D not certain. The CDR3 extends over 14 amino acids. Germline assignment: CDR1 SGHAT and CDR2 FQNNGV. V dropped 4 bases and J dropped 2 bases, with 11 bases sitting between them.

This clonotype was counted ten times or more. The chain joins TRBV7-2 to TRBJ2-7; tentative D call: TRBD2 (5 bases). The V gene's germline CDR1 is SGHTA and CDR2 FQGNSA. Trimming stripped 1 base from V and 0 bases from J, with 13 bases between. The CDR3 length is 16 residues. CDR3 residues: CASSLGGGGGSYEQYF. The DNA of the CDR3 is TGTGCCAGCAGCTTAGGTGGCGGAGGTGGCTCCTACGAGCAGTACTTC.

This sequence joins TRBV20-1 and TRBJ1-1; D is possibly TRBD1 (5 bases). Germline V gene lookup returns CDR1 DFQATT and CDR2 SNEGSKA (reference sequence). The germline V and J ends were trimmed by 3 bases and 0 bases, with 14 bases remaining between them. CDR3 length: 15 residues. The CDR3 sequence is CSASSRQSMNTEAFF. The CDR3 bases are TGCAGTGCTAGTTCCAGACAGTCAATGAACACTGAAGCTTTCTTT.

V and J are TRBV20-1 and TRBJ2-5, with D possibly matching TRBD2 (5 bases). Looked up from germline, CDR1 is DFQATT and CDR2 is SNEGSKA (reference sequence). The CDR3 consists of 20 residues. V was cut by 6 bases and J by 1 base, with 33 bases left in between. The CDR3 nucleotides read TGCAGTGCAAACAACCCTGTGGCTTCCTGGCGGTTGGCGGGCCAAGAGACCCAGTACTTC. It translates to CSANNPVASWRLAGQETQYF.

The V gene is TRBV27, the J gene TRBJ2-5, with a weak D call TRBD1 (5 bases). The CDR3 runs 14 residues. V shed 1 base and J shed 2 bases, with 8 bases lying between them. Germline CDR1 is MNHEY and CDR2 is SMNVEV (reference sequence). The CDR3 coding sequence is TGTGCCAGCAGTTTATGGGGCCCGCAAGAGACCCAGTACTTC. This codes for CASSLWGPQETQYF.

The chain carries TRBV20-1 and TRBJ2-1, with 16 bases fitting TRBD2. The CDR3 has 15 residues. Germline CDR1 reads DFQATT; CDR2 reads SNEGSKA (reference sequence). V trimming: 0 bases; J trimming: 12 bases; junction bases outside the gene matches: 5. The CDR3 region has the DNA TGCAGTGCTAGAGATGGGACTAGCGGGAGGGGCAGGCAGTTCTTC. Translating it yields CSARDGTSGRGRQFF.

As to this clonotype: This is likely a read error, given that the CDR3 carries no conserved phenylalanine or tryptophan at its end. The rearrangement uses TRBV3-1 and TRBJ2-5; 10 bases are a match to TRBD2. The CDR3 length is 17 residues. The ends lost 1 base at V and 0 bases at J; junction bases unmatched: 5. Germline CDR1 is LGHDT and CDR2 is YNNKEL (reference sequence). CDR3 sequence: CASSQAISGRYQETQYL. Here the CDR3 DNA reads TGTGCCAGCAGCCAAGCGATTAGCGGGAGGTACCAAGAGACCCAGTACCTC.

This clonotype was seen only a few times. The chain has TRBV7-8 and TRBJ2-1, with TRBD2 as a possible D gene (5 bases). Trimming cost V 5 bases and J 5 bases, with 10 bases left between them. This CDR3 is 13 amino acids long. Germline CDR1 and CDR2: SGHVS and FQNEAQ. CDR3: CASSISGDNEQFF. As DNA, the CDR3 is TGTGCCAGCAGCATCTCCGGGGACAATGAGCAGTTCTTC. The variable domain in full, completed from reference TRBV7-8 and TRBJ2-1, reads GAGVSQSPRYKVAKRGQDVALRCDPISGHVSLFWYQQALGQGPEFLTYFQNEAQLDKSGLPSDRFFAERPEGSVSTLKIQRTQQEDSAVYLCASSISGDNEQFFGPGTRLTVL.

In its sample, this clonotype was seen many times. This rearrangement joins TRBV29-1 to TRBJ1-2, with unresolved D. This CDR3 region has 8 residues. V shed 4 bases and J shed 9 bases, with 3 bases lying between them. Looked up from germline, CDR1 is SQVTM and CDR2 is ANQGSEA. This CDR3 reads CSVGSYTF. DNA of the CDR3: TGCAGCGTTGGAAGCTACACCTTC.

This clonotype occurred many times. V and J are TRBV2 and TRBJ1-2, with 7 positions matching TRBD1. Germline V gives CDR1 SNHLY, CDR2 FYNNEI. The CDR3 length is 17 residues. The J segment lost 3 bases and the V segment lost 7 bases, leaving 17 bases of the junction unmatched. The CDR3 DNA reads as TGTGCCAGCACTCGTCGACAGGGAGGTTGGAGTGACTATGGCTACACCTTC. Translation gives CASTRRQGGWSDYGYTF.

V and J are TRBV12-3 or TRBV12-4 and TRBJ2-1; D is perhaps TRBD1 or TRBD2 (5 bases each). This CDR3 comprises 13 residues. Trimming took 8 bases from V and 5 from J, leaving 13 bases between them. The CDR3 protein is CASGAQGDNEQFF. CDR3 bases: TGTGCCAGCGGAGCCCAGGGAGACAATGAGCAGTTCTTC.